A selection of T cell receptor beta chains follows, all from one sample in a study of tumor-infiltrating lymphocytes in primary liver carcinoma. TCRdb fed the multiplex PCR reads into MiXCR, producing one record per CDR3 protein. Of 180,000 or so distinct CDR3 sequences listed, about 60% are singletons. Sequenced: peripheral blood. The receptors were sampled from a man in his forties or fifties with primary liver carcinoma and hepatitis B virus infection. Each CDR3 is given without its conserved first and last residue. Fields, in order: J gene, V gene, CDR3 length, CDR3 protein.

J: TRBJ2-7
V: TRBV6-6
length: 14
CDR3: ASSYSRVSGGYEQY

J: TRBJ2-1
V: TRBV11-2
length: 15
CDR3: ANSLETASGRANEQF

J: TRBJ2-1
V: TRBV6-2/TRBV6-3
length: 15
CDR3: ASSALLLAGGYNEQF

J: TRBJ1-4
V: TRBV7-9
length: 13
CDR3: ASSSTGSGNEKLF

J: TRBJ1-5
V: TRBV19
length: 14
CDR3: ASSIGAGTLYQPQH

J: TRBJ2-5
V: TRBV4-2
length: 13
CDR3: ASSRETGLQETQY

J: TRBJ1-5
V: TRBV4-1
length: 13
CDR3: ASSQDLTVGQPQH

J: TRBJ1-1
V: TRBV10-3
length: 11
CDR3: ATQTGAGTEAF

J: TRBJ1-6
V: TRBV12-3/TRBV12-4
length: 13
CDR3: ASTLGPVTESPLH

J: TRBJ2-1
V: TRBV11-1
length: 15
CDR3: DSSLGLAGEIDNEQF